This TCR beta chain was identified during a study of blood T cell repertoires in COVID-19. Looking at the study overall: T cells, B-cell-depleted T cells, or PBMCs supplied cDNA or gDNA.

Data came from immunoSEQ multiplex PCR; TCRdb stores just in-frame clones and leaves some out. The table includes around 21,000 clones, almost 85% detected once. The CDR3 is 14 amino acids. Germline CDR1 reads SEHNR; CDR2 reads FQNEAQ (reference sequence). The V gene end was trimmed by 4 bases and the J gene end by 3 bases; junction bases not matched to a gene: 5. The chain recombines TRBV7-9 with TRBJ2-7; TRBD1 aligns across 8 bases. The sequencing sample was made of peripheral blood. The clonotype originates from a middle-aged man with acute or convalescent COVID-19. The CDR3 bases are TGTGCCAGCAGCTCGCAGGGGGCGAACTACGAGCAGTACTTC. It translates to CASSSQGANYEQYF.